This T cell receptor beta chain was recorded in a study of T cell clones after liver transplantation (dated by TCRdb to about 2019). Broadly, across the study: Samples were obtained from ITN030ST, a randomized trial in which withdrawal of immunosuppression was attempted within 2 years of liver transplantation. After a pre-transplant mixed lymphocyte reaction, TCRbeta sequencing was used to pinpoint donor-reactive T cell clones, which were subsequently tracked in post-transplant blood. As an antigen-independent comparator for donor-reactive sequences, third party-reactive TCRbeta sequences were also identified from pre-transplant MLRs. Three of the eight recipients were HCV-positive; the others were transplanted for non-autoimmune, non-viral indications. Until randomization at 12-24 months post-transplant, subjects were given standard immunosuppression, with no induction therapy. Tolerance was defined as complete withdrawal of immunosuppression for at least one year without a rise in liver enzymes beyond twice the upper limit of normal. Blood samples were taken pre-transplant, pre-randomization before withdrawal, and post-randomization after full withdrawal or failed withdrawal. A cohort of 8 liver transplant recipients was studied, of whom 3 were classified as tolerant and 5 as non-tolerant. Overall study outcomes, separate from this receptor: Donor-reactive sequences decreased more than third party-reactive sequences, which suggests partial antigen-specific deletion that was not related to withdrawal success. The conclusions were preliminary, being limited by small, heterogeneous patient numbers and by non-standardized post-transplant time points. Once repertoire turnover was taken into account, donor-reactive detection showed a significant reduction for CD4 in 7 of 8 subjects and for CD8 in 8 of 8. Low numbers of available donor cells limited the measurable donor-reactive repertoire in a couple of subjects. Circulating donor-reactive CD4 TCRbeta sequences fell significantly post-transplant in 5 of 8 subjects, irrespective of tolerance or HCV status. Because allograft tissue specimens were not available, migration of donor-reactive T cells into the graft, rather than deletion, may have occurred.

From the germline V gene (reference sequence), CDR1 is MNHEY and CDR2 is SMNVEV. From the cysteine through the phenylalanine, the CDR3 covers 14 amino acids. This entry keeps only the CDR3 DNA: 42 bases, framed from base 1. The germline ends are 13 bases apart after V is trimmed by 6 bases and J by 2 bases. High-throughput TCRbeta CDR3 sequencing of frozen genomic DNA was performed by immunoSEQ, with PCR amplification, mapping, bias correction and internal controls included. Processing in the source paper ran as follows. Productive rearrangements were kept, and unique TCRbeta sequences were defined by CDR3 nucleotide sequence plus V and J gene. A sequence counted as donor-reactive only if the sequence showed at least 5-fold expansion in CFSE-low cells compared with unstimulated pre-transplant cells and had a frequency of at least 0.01%. Per-subject minimum frequency thresholds, based on the lowest-template unstimulated sample, ensured at least 90% detection power. Repertoire turnover was measured by Jensen-Shannon divergence between the top 1000 TCRbeta sequences post- and pre-transplant. Two-sided Fisher's exact tests were used to test for changes in the detection of donor-reactive sequences. TCRdb took this table from immuneACCESS and kept in-frame rearrangements with V and J called. Such tables lack part of the clones; where checked against another copy, unresolved V genes explain under half of the gap, and the rest is unexplained. V, J and clone size derive from that table, while D and trimming were established from the DNA sequence. This sample has about 33,000 clones in its table, and around 95% of those were observed once. The top ten hold 26% of the sample.

About this clone itself: This clone's antigen is unknown. The sample holds no much larger clone one base away, and base qualities are not on file.

Unstimulated PBMCs, after thawing, were stained for CD3, CD4 and CD8 and then FACS-sorted into CD3+CD4+ and CD3+CD8+ populations. All 8 studied subjects were randomized to withdrawal of immunosuppression. The Qiagen DNeasy Blood and Tissue Kit was used for genomic DNA isolation. The origin of this receptor is a human patient who received a liver transplant. Some T cells may derive from the graft donor when a transplant has been performed. Sample: CD8+ T cells from blood, taken 12 months after liver transplant. This chain is built from TRBV27 and TRBJ2-5; the D region possibly corresponds to TRBD2 (5 bases align). The CDR3 in this case is CASSAGLTQETQYF. The base sequence is TGTGCCAGCAGCGCCGGACTTACACAAGAGACCCAGTACTTC.